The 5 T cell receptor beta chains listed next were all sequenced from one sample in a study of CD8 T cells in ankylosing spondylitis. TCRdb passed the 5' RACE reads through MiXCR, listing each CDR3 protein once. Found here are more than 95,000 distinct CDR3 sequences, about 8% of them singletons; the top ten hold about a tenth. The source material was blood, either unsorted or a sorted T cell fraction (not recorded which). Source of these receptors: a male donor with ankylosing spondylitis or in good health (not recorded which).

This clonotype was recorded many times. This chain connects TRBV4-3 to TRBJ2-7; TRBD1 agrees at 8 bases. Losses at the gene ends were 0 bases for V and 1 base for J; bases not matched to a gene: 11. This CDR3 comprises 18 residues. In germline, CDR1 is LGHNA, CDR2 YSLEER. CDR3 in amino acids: CASSQDIRPDRGSYEQYF. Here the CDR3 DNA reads TGCGCCAGCAGCCAAGATATCCGCCCTGACAGGGGATCCTACGAGCAGTACTTC.

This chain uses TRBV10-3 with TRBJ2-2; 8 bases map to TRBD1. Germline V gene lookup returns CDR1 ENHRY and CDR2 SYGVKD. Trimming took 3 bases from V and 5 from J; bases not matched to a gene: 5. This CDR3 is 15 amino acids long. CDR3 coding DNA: TGTGCCATCAGTGACCTTAACAGGGGGACCGGGGAGCTGTTTTTT. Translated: CAISDLNRGTGELFF.

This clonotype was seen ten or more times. The CDR3 sequence is CASSLTGTPREQYF. Written as DNA, the CDR3 is TGTGCCAGCAGCTTAACCGGGACACCGCGCGAGCAGTACTTC. The chain links TRBV7-9 to TRBJ2-7; tentatively, D is TRBD1 (6 bases). V lost 2 bases and J 6 bases, leaving 14 bases between the germline ends. CDR1 is SEHNR, CDR2 FQNEAQ, per germline (reference sequence). The length of the CDR3 is 14 residues. The complete variable domain, with remaining parts taken from reference TRBV7-9 and TRBJ2-7, reads DTGVSQNPRHKITKRGQNVTFRCDPISEHNRLYWYRQTLGQGPEFLTYFQNEAQLEKSRLLSDRFSAERPKGSFSTLEIQRTEQGDSAMYLCASSLTGTPREQYFGPGTRLTVT.

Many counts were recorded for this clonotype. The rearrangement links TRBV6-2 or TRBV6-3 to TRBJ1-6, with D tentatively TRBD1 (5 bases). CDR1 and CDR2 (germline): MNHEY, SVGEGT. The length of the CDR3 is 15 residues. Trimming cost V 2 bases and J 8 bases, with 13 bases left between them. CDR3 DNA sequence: TGTGCCAGCAGTTACCGTTGGGGGAAGGATTCACCCCTCCACTTT. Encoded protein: CASSYRWGKDSPLHF.

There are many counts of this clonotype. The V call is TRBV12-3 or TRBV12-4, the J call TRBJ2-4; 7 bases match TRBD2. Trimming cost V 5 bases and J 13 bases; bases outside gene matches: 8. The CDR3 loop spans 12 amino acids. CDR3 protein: CASSLRRLAQYF. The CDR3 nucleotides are TGTGCCAGCAGTCTCAGGAGACTAGCCCAGTACTTC.